The 28 T cell receptor beta chains listed next were all sequenced from one sample in a study of Ad26.COV2.S vaccination and SARS-CoV-2 variants. Libraries were prepared by immunoSEQ multiplex PCR; TCRdb keeps only in-frame clonotypes and omits some of them. Here the sample spans 300,000 to 350,000 clones, roughly 80% being singletons. Treatment defined: roughly 18 received Ad26.COV2.S at low or high dose, single or two shots; several received placebo; per-sample allocation not given. Sampling was done on day 63 after the first vaccine or placebo injection. The input for sequencing was peripheral blood, taken in a trial of Ad26.COV2.S vaccine versus placebo. The receptors were sampled from a person between 18 and 65 years old who received the Ad26.COV2.S COVID-19 vaccine or a placebo.

The chain joins TRBV27 to TRBJ1-2; D ambiguous. Germline loops: CDR1 MNHEY, CDR2 SMNVEV (reference sequence). Trimming pared 0 bases from V and 4 bases from J, leaving 12 bases between. The CDR3 length is 15 residues. In DNA form, the CDR3 reads TGTGCCAGCAGTTTATCGGGTACCCTACTCTATGGCTACACCTTC. Protein: CASSLSGTLLYGYTF.

This chain connects TRBV3-1 (or the pseudogene TRBV3-2) to TRBJ1-2; tentatively, D is TRBD1 (5 bases). Germline V gene sequence: CDR1 LGHDT, CDR2 YNNKEL (reference sequence). This CDR3 spans 14 amino acids. V lost 2 bases, J lost 2 bases, and 9 bases lay in between. CDR3 nucleotides: TGTGCCAGCAGCCAATCGTGGGGGAACTATGGCTACACCTTC. Its translation: CASSQSWGNYGYTF.

This chain uses TRBV21-1 with TRBJ1-4; the table's D gene call, TRBD1, was not cross checked with the DNA. TRBV21-1 is a pseudogene segment. CDR3 size: 16 residues. CDR3 in amino acids: CASSPGQGRVCEKLFF. CDR3 coding DNA: TGTGCCAGCAGTCCGGGACAGGGTCGGGTTTGTGAAAAACTGTTTTTT.

The V gene is TRBV5-1, the J gene TRBJ2-3, with D maybe TRBD2 (8 bases). This CDR3 region has 17 residues. V was pared by 4 bases and J by 3 bases, with 21 bases between. From germline, CDR1 is SGHRS and CDR2 YFSETQ. Here the CDR3 reads CASSPPTGGGKTDTQYF. In nucleotides, the CDR3 is TGCGCCAGCAGCCCCCCCACGGGAGGGGGCAAGACAGATACGCAGTATTTT.

The chain joins TRBV6-5 to TRBJ1-6, with 7 bases fitting TRBD1. J lost 4 bases, V lost 6 bases, and 3 bases had no gene match. The CDR3 consists of 14 residues. In germline, CDR1 is MNHEY, CDR2 SVGAGI. The DNA of the CDR3 is TGTGCCAGCAGCAGGGGACAGTATAATTCACCCCTCCACTTT. Protein product: CASSRGQYNSPLHF.

The CDR3 DNA reads TGCAGTGTTCAGCCGCAAGAGACCCAGTACTTC. Translating it yields CSVQPQETQYF. V is TRBV20-1 and J is TRBJ2-5; no reliable D call. There are 11 residues in the CDR3. The germline V gene encodes CDR1 DFQATT and CDR2 SNEGSKA (reference sequence). Trimming pared 7 bases from V and 2 bases from J, leaving 8 bases between.

This clone was found once. The J gene is TRBJ1-5, the V gene TRBV6-4; 8 bases map to TRBD1. CDR3 length equals 17 residues. With V trimmed by 8 bases and J by 3 bases, 15 bases remained unmatched. Germline values: CDR1 MRHNA, CDR2 SNTAGT. CDR3 protein: CASDLFRQGTFNQPQHF. As DNA, the CDR3 is TGTGCCAGCGACCTATTTCGACAGGGGACTTTCAATCAGCCCCAGCATTTT.

V and J are TRBV30 and TRBJ2-4; D is possibly TRBD2 (5 bases). The CDR3 extends over 14 amino acids. Germline lookup yields CDR1 GTSNPN and CDR2 SVGIG (reference sequence). Trimming removed 0 bases at V and 4 bases at J, with 10 bases between. CDR3: CAWSVWGAKNIQYF. CDR3 bases: TGTGCCTGGAGTGTTTGGGGAGCTAAAAACATTCAGTACTTC. The full variable domain, rest sourced from reference TRBV30 and TRBJ2-4, is SQTIHQWPATLVQPVGSPLSLECTVEGTSNPNLYWYRQAAGRGLQLLFYSVGIGQISSEVPQNLSASRPQDRQFILSSKKLLLSDSGFYLCAWSVWGAKNIQYFGAGTRLSVL.

This clone was counted a single time. This chain uses TRBV5-1 with TRBJ2-5, with unresolved D. CDR1 and CDR2 from the germline V gene are SGHRS and YFSETQ. The CDR3 is 13 residues long. V was trimmed by 6 bases and J by 4 bases, leaving 13 bases between them. The CDR3 sequence is CASIRAVGETQYF. CDR3 bases: TGCGCCAGCATCCGAGCCGTAGGAGAGACCCAGTACTTC.

The chain couples TRBV2 to TRBJ2-1; the match to TRBD2 covers 8 bases. Germline CDR1 SNHLY, CDR2 FYNNEI. The CDR3 has 15 amino acids. V gave up 4 bases and J gave up 2 bases; unmatched junction bases: 4. For the CDR3, the DNA is TGTGCCAGCAGTGGGCCGGGGGGGCCCTACAATGAGCAGTTCTTC. Translation: CASSGPGGPYNEQFF.

The CDR3 bases are TGTGCCAGCAGTGAAGCCTTGGGGGGCGCGAGCACCATATATTTT. This sequence encodes CASSEALGGASTIYF. The chain carries TRBV2 and TRBJ1-3, with a possible D match to TRBD1 (6 bases). The CDR3 consists of 15 residues. The germline V gene has CDR1 SNHLY and CDR2 FYNNEI. With 0 bases removed from V and 9 bases from J, the gap between germline ends came to 15 bases.

The chain has TRBV24-1 and TRBJ1-5, with D perhaps matching TRBD1 (6 bases). Germline V gene sequence: CDR1 KGHDR, CDR2 SFDVKD. V lost 2 bases to trimming and J lost 5 bases, with 12 bases between them. The CDR3 loop spans 15 amino acids. CDR3 in DNA: TGTGCCACCAGTGATTCTGTAGGGGGATATCAGCCCCAGCATTTT. This gives the protein CATSDSVGGYQPQHF.

The chain is built from TRBV19 and TRBJ1-2; D perhaps matches TRBD1 (6 bases). The V gene lost 1 base and the J gene lost 3 bases, with 12 bases spanning the gap. CDR1 LNHDA and CDR2 SQIVND come from the germline V gene (reference sequence). The CDR3 is 15 residues long. This CDR3 reads CASSIGAGTHYGYTF. CDR3 nucleotide sequence: TGTGCCAGTAGTATAGGAGCCGGGACACACTATGGCTACACCTTC.

V usage is TRBV11-3 and J usage is TRBJ2-7; 7 positions match TRBD2. This CDR3 has 12 residues. The germline CDR1 and CDR2 sequences are SGHNT and YENEEA. V trimming: 5 bases; J trimming: 5 bases; junction bases outside the gene matches: 3. CDR3 bases: TGTGCCAGCAGCCGCGCGGGGGACGAGCAGTACTTC. Protein: CASSRAGDEQYF.

This clone has just a few counts. This chain uses TRBV5-1 with TRBJ2-7; tentative D call: TRBD1 (6 bases). Germline lookup yields CDR1 SGHRS and CDR2 YFSETQ. V lost 6 bases and J 0 bases, leaving 13 bases between the germline ends. The CDR3 totals 14 residues. The CDR3, as DNA: TGCGCCAGCACGGGACAATTAAGCTCCTACGAGCAGTACTTC. This gives the protein CASTGQLSSYEQYF.

The chain combines TRBV4-1 with TRBJ1-6, with a tentative D call TRBD1 (5 bases). CDR1 and CDR2 (germline): MGHRA, YSYEKL. The CDR3 has 16 amino acids. Trimming removed 0 bases from V and 7 bases from J, with 13 bases in between. Here the CDR3 DNA reads TGCGCCAGCAGCCAAGAACGGGCAGGGACCAATTCACCCCTCCACTTT. This sequence encodes CASSQERAGTNSPLHF.

CDR3 residues: CATSMLNQPQHF. The CDR3 nucleotides read TGTGCCACCAGCATGCTTAATCAGCCCCAGCATTTT. The chain employs TRBV15 and TRBJ1-5; D unresolved. The length of the CDR3 is 12 residues. Germline V gene data show CDR1 as LNHNV and CDR2 as YYDKDF (reference sequence). Trimming took off 4 bases at V and 4 bases at J, with 5 bases between the two ends.

The chain uses TRBV12-3 or TRBV12-4 and TRBJ2-7; 7 nucleotides align to TRBD1. V was clipped by 10 bases and J by 2 bases; unmatched bases: 5. The CDR3 is made up of 12 amino acids. CDR3 nucleotides: TGTGCCACACAGGGGATTACCTACGAGCAGTACTTC. It yields the protein CATQGITYEQYF.

The chain uses TRBV28 and TRBJ1-5, with unresolved D. The germline V gene has CDR1 MDHEN and CDR2 SYDVKM. V gave up 3 bases and J gave up 0 bases, with 15 bases separating them. CDR3 size: 17 residues. Here the CDR3 reads CASSFGNRLYSNQPQHF. CDR3 sequence (DNA): TGTGCCAGCAGTTTCGGGAATCGACTTTATAGCAATCAGCCCCAGCATTTT.

The rearrangement joins TRBV7-2 to TRBJ1-5, with 7 bases fitting TRBD1. V gave up 4 bases and J gave up 3 bases; unmatched junction bases: 3. Germline CDR1 reads SGHTA; CDR2 reads FQGNSA. This CDR3 has 14 residues. In DNA, the CDR3 is TGTGCCAGCAGCTCGGGACAGCTCAATCAGCCCCAGCATTTT. This gives the protein CASSSGQLNQPQHF.

As concerns this clone: This may come from a read error, since a much larger clone is one base off. The chain carries TRBV6-2 or TRBV6-3 and TRBJ1-4; D not certain. Germline V lookup: CDR1 MNHEY, CDR2 SVGEGT. The V gene lost 4 bases and the J gene lost 8 bases, with 14 bases spanning the gap. The CDR3 spans 14 residues. CDR3 nucleotide sequence: TGTGCCAGCAGTTCGCAGGTCCGCTCGGAAAAACTGTTTTTT. This gives the protein CASSSQVRSEKLFF.

The chain has TRBV5-4 and TRBJ2-7, with a tentative D call TRBD2 (5 bases). The CDR3 runs 14 residues. V lost 0 bases to trimming and J lost 3 bases, with 10 bases between them. Germline-derived CDR1 and CDR2 are SGHNT and YYREEE (reference sequence). The DNA of the CDR3 is TGTGCCAGCAGCTTGGAGGGAGACTACTACGAGCAGTACTTC. It yields the protein CASSLEGDYYEQYF.

This rearrangement joins TRBV27 to TRBJ2-3, with D unclear. This CDR3 contains 13 residues. Trimming stripped 1 base from V and 4 bases from J, with 6 bases between. Per the germline V gene, CDR1 is MNHEY and CDR2 is SMNVEV (reference sequence). In DNA form, the CDR3 reads TGTGCCAGCAGTTTATTCCCCCCAGATACGCAGTATTTT. The encoded protein is CASSLFPPDTQYF.

This chain connects TRBV5-8 to TRBJ1-5; 9 nucleotides line up with TRBD1. Per the germline V gene, CDR1 is SGHTS and CDR2 is YDEGEE. V gave up 4 bases and J gave up 6 bases; unmatched junction bases: 14. This CDR3 is 17 amino acids long. The CDR3 loop reads CASSPGMGQGNVQPQHF. The CDR3, as DNA: TGTGCCAGCAGCCCAGGCATGGGACAGGGAAATGTTCAGCCCCAGCATTTT.

This chain joins TRBV5-5 and TRBJ2-3; 9 bases fit TRBD1. The length of the CDR3 is 16 residues. The V gene's germline CDR1 is SGHKS and CDR2 YYEKEE (reference sequence). V was pared by 1 base and J by 0 bases, with 3 bases of the junction left unmatched. The CDR3 loop reads CASSLSGTGSTDTQYF. The CDR3 DNA sequence: TGTGCCAGCAGCTTGTCCGGGACAGGGAGCACAGATACGCAGTATTTT.

The chain recombines TRBV5-8 with TRBJ1-1; D call uncertain. Germline CDR1 and CDR2: SGHTS and YDEGEE. The CDR3 spans 15 residues. Between the trimmed V and J ends, which lost 7 bases and 1 base, there was a span of 17 bases. CDR3 loop: CASVRQPSPNTEAFF. The DNA of the CDR3 is TGTGCCAGCGTCCGGCAGCCGAGCCCGAACACTGAAGCTTTCTTT.

This chain uses TRBV11-2 with TRBJ1-2, with a tentative D call TRBD1 (5 bases). The CDR3 runs to 13 residues. CDR1 SGHAT and CDR2 FQNNGV come from the germline V gene. The germline V and J ends were trimmed by 1 base and 8 bases, with 11 bases remaining between them. CDR3 in DNA: TGTGCCAGCAGCTTAGGTGGGGACCTGGGCTACACCTTC. Protein sequence: CASSLGGDLGYTF.

The chain recombines TRBV18 with TRBJ1-2; perhaps TRBD1 as D (6 bases). The length of the CDR3 is 15 residues. Trimming removed 6 bases from V and 6 bases from J, with 20 bases in between. The V gene's germline CDR1 is KGHSH and CDR2 LQKENI. The CDR3 sequence: CASSESRGSMDGYTF. Written as DNA, the CDR3 is TGTGCCAGCTCCGAGAGCAGGGGTAGTATGGATGGCTACACCTTC.